The 32 T cell receptor beta chains in this list originate from one sample, sequenced in a study of T cell repertoires in cytomegalovirus infection. One entry per CDR3 protein results from TCRdb running MiXCR on the reads. Of approximately 71,000 distinct CDR3 sequences listed, over 3.5% are singletons. Material for sequencing was PBMCs. The receptors shown here come from a human donor in good health (CMV status not recorded). Some clones in this sample may be carry-over from other donors' samples.

This clonotype is medium-sized. The chain joins TRBV7-9 to TRBJ2-7; D is unclear. Germline V gene lookup returns CDR1 SEHNR and CDR2 FQNEAQ (reference sequence). The CDR3 consists of 11 residues. V dropped 5 bases and J dropped 4 bases, with 6 bases sitting between them. DNA for the CDR3: TGTGCCAGCAGCCCCGGATACGAGCAGTACTTC. Encoded protein: CASSPGYEQYF. Complete variable domain (other parts from reference TRBV7-9 and TRBJ2-7): DTGVSQNPRHKITKRGQNVTFRCDPISEHNRLYWYRQTLGQGPEFLTYFQNEAQLEKSRLLSDRFSAERPKGSFSTLEIQRTEQGDSAMYLCASSPGYEQYFGPGTRLTVT.

Concerning this clonotype: This may arise from a read error, as a much more abundant clone is one base away. The chain joins TRBV6-8 to TRBJ2-1; 8 nucleotides agree with TRBD2. The J call may be mistaken, given a closer DNA end match to TRBJ2-7. CDR3 length: 15 residues. Per the germline V gene, CDR1 is MNHGY and CDR2 is SAAAGT. The CDR3: CATQQGTRETNEQYF. The CDR3 DNA reads TGTGCCACCCAGCAGGGGACTAGGGAGACCAATGAGCAGTACTTC.

This clonotype was found many times. The V gene is TRBV20-1, the J gene TRBJ2-2; D uncertain. V lost 1 base, J lost 11 bases, and 8 bases lay in between. The length of the CDR3 is 11 residues. Germline loops: CDR1 DFQATT, CDR2 SNEGSKA (reference sequence). The CDR3 DNA is TGCAGTGCTAGAGGGGGTCAAGAGCTGTTTTTT. This translates into CSARGGQELFF.

This clonotype was picked up many times. V usage is TRBV10-2 and J usage is TRBJ1-1, with D hard to call. V gave up 7 bases and J gave up 4 bases, with 10 bases separating them. This CDR3 has 12 amino acids. Germline V gene sequence: CDR1 WSHSY, CDR2 SAAADI. Written as DNA, the CDR3 is TGCGCCAGCAACATAGCGGGCACTGAAGCTTTCTTT. Amino acids: CASNIAGTEAFF.

This clonotype came up many times. The chain recombines TRBV2 with TRBJ1-2; TRBD1 is a possible D gene (5 bases). Germline loops: CDR1 SNHLY, CDR2 FYNNEI. The V and J ends lost 3 bases and 0 bases respectively, with 17 bases between them. The CDR3 extends over 17 amino acids. DNA for the CDR3: TGTGCCAGCAGTGATATCATGTTTCAGGGAACTAACTATGGCTACACCTTC. Amino acids: CASSDIMFQGTNYGYTF.

This clonotype occurred many times. The chain carries TRBV11-2 and TRBJ1-1; D not resolved. The germline CDR1 and CDR2 sequences are SGHAT and FQNNGV. This CDR3 region has 18 residues. V dropped 4 bases and J dropped 1 base, with 22 bases sitting between them. The CDR3 reads CASSSPFHVGLGNTEAFF. DNA of the CDR3: TGTGCCAGCAGCTCCCCGTTTCATGTGGGGTTAGGGAACACTGAAGCTTTCTTT. Complete variable domain (other parts from reference TRBV11-2 and TRBJ1-1): EAGVAQSPRYKIIEKRQSVAFWCNPISGHATLYWYQQILGQGPKLLIQFQNNGVVDDSQLPKDRFSAERLKGVDSTLKIQPAKLEDSAVYLCASSSPFHVGLGNTEAFFGQGTRLTVV.

This clonotype was observed many times. The J gene is TRBJ1-1, the V gene TRBV7-2; D possibly corresponds to TRBD1 (5 bases). Per germline, CDR1 SGHTA and CDR2 FQGNSA. The CDR3 totals 12 residues. CDR3 sequence reads: CANGTENTEAFF. CDR3 bases: TGTGCAAACGGGACGGAGAACACTGAAGCTTTCTTT.

This clonotype occurred many times. The chain employs TRBV27 and TRBJ2-7; 8 nucleotides align to TRBD1. CDR1 and CDR2 (germline): MNHEY, SMNVEV (reference sequence). V dropped 5 bases and J dropped 6; count of bases not matched to a gene: 9. The CDR3 covers 14 residues. CDR3 protein: CASSQRTGFFEQYF. CDR3 nucleotide sequence: TGTGCCAGCAGTCAGCGGACAGGGTTTTTCGAGCAGTACTTC.

The sample holds many counts of this clonotype. This chain links TRBV18 with TRBJ2-7; TRBD2 matches at 9 bases. Per germline, CDR1 KGHSH and CDR2 LQKENI. This CDR3 contains 18 residues. The V gene end was trimmed by 5 bases and the J gene end by 5 bases; junction bases not matched to a gene: 19. The CDR3 sequence: CASSRSGQRLAERNEQYF. In nucleotides, the CDR3 is TGTGCCAGCTCAAGATCGGGACAAAGACTAGCGGAGCGTAACGAGCAGTACTTC.

Ten or more counts support this clonotype. Mismatch with germline at one junction end may stem from a read error. The genes are TRBV4-1 and TRBJ2-2, with D perhaps matching TRBD2 (6 bases). This CDR3 spans 16 amino acids. The germline V gene encodes CDR1 MGHRA and CDR2 YSYEKL. The CDR3 here is CASSRGRGANTGELFF. DNA for the CDR3: TGTGCCAGCAGCCGGGGCCGCGGGGCGAACACCGGGGAGCTGTTTTTT.

This clonotype was counted ten times or more. The rearrangement uses TRBV7-2 and TRBJ2-1; D may be TRBD2 (6 bases). This CDR3 is 16 amino acids long. CDR1 SGHTA and CDR2 FQGNSA come from the germline V gene. Trimming took off 1 base at V and 4 bases at J, with 14 bases between the two ends. The CDR3 protein is CASSLVGTEGYNEQFF. The CDR3 DNA is TGTGCCAGCAGCTTAGTAGGGACTGAGGGTTACAATGAGCAGTTCTTC.

This clonotype came up many times. V is TRBV7-2 and J is TRBJ2-1, with 11 nucleotides matching TRBD2. This CDR3 region has 19 residues. The V and J ends lost 5 bases and 8 bases, in that order; junction bases with no gene match: 20. In germline, CDR1 is SGHTA, CDR2 FQGNSA. The DNA of the CDR3 is TGTGCCAGCAGCCCGGTTGCAACTAGCGGGGGCCTCAGGGGGCATGAGCAGTTCTTC. It translates to CASSPVATSGGLRGHEQFF. The complete variable domain, with remaining parts taken from reference TRBV7-2 and TRBJ2-1, reads GAGVSQSPSNKVTEKGKDVELRCDPISGHTALYWYRQSLGQGLEFLIYFQGNSAPDKSGLPSDRFSAERTGGSVSTLTIQRTQQEDSAVYLCASSPVATSGGLRGHEQFFGPGTRLTVL.

Ten or more counts support this clonotype. In DNA, the CDR3 is TGCAGTGCTGATGGAGCCCCGTTCACCTACGAGCAGTACTTC. This gives the protein CSADGAPFTYEQYF. The gene calls are TRBV20-1 and TRBJ2-7, with unresolved D. V lost 5 bases, J lost 2 bases, and 16 bases lay in between. CDR3 length equals 14 residues. CDR1 DFQATT and CDR2 SNEGSKA come from the germline V gene (reference sequence).

This clonotype was observed at least ten times. This rearrangement joins TRBV7-2 to TRBJ2-5; 14 bases align to TRBD2. The germline V gene encodes CDR1 SGHTA and CDR2 FQGNSA. J was trimmed by 7 bases and V by 5 bases; bases with no gene match: 12. This CDR3 comprises 17 residues. Here the CDR3 DNA reads TGTGCCAGCAGCCCGACGTTGACTAGCGGGGGGGCCGCGACCCAGTACTTC. Amino acid sequence: CASSPTLTSGGAATQYF.

This clonotype was detected ten times or more. The V gene is TRBV5-6, the J gene TRBJ2-7; 14 bases line up with TRBD2. The CDR3 spans 17 residues. The trim removed 1 base at V and 4 bases at J, leaving 7 bases unmatched. CDR1 is SGHDT and CDR2 is YYEEEE in the germline V gene. CDR3 protein: CASSLTGLAGDLYEQYF. CDR3 bases: TGTGCCAGCAGCTTGACGGGACTAGCGGGAGACCTATACGAGCAGTACTTC. Together with reference TRBV5-6 and TRBJ2-7, the CDR3 gives the full variable domain: DAGVTQSPTHLIKTRGQQVTLRCSPKSGHDTVSWYQQALGQGPQFIFQYYEEEERQRGNFPDRFSGHQFPNYSSELNVNALLLGDSALYLCASSLTGLAGDLYEQYFGPGTRLTVT.

This clonotype was seen many times. V gene TRBV7-2 combines with J gene TRBJ1-2; D perhaps matches TRBD1 (6 bases). Germline-derived CDR1 and CDR2 are SGHTA and FQGNSA. The CDR3 is 13 amino acids. With 4 bases removed from V and 2 bases from J, the gap between germline ends came to 8 bases. CDR3: CASSSGQNYGYTF. CDR3 in DNA: TGTGCCAGCAGCTCGGGACAAAACTATGGCTACACCTTC.

This clonotype showed up many times. V gene TRBV7-6 combines with J gene TRBJ1-2; tentative D call: TRBD1 (5 bases). This CDR3 has 13 residues. The germline gives CDR1 SGHVS, CDR2 FNYEAQ. V was cut by 2 bases and J by 5 bases, with 9 bases left in between. CDR3 bases: TGTGCCAGCAGCTTATCCGGGGGTTATGGCTACACCTTC. It encodes CASSLSGGYGYTF.

This clonotype occurred many times. The chain employs TRBV4-1 and TRBJ2-1; no firm D call. The CDR3 length is 15 residues. CDR1 is MGHRA and CDR2 is YSYEKL in the germline V gene. V gave up 2 bases and J gave up 7 bases, with 15 bases separating them. Written as DNA, the CDR3 is TGCGCCAGCAGCCAAATCCCGCTAGTGCGAAATGAGCAGTTCTTC. Residues: CASSQIPLVRNEQFF.

This clonotype occurred many times. The chain employs TRBV7-2 and TRBJ1-1; D is unresolved. Trimming pared 2 bases from V and 5 bases from J, leaving 12 bases between. Germline-derived CDR1 and CDR2 are SGHTA and FQGNSA. CDR3 size: 14 residues. CDR3 in DNA: TGTGCCAGCAGCTTAAAACAAGGTGTTACTGAAGCTTTCTTT. Residues: CASSLKQGVTEAFF.

This clonotype was picked up a small number of times. J is TRBJ2-5 and V is TRBV2; TRBD2 agrees at 7 bases. J was trimmed by 5 bases and V by 7 bases; bases with no gene match: 7. The CDR3 loop spans 13 amino acids. From germline, CDR1 is SNHLY and CDR2 FYNNEI. The CDR3, as DNA: TGTGCCAGCATGCCAGCGGGGTCGGAGACCCAGTACTTC. Protein product: CASMPAGSETQYF.

The table lists this clonotype with many counts. The CDR3 DNA reads TGTGCCACCAGCACTTCAGGGTCCGGGGCCAACGTCCTGACTTTC. As protein: CATSTSGSGANVLTF. The rearrangement links TRBV15 to TRBJ2-6, with D possibly matching TRBD1 (5 bases). Per the germline V gene, CDR1 is LNHNV and CDR2 is YYDKDF (reference sequence). Trimming took off 4 bases at V and 4 bases at J, with 11 bases between the two ends. The CDR3 totals 15 residues.

This clonotype showed up just a few times. This chain connects TRBV7-2 to TRBJ2-7; tentative D call: TRBD1 (6 bases). Germline CDR1 is SGHTA and CDR2 is FQGNSA. This CDR3 spans 14 amino acids. V was trimmed by 1 base and J by 3 bases, leaving 10 bases between them. In DNA, the CDR3 is TGTGCCAGCAGCTTAGGGACAGAAATCTACGAGCAGTACTTC. Amino acid sequence: CASSLGTEIYEQYF.

This clonotype was observed many times. The J gene is TRBJ2-7, the V gene TRBV5-1; D perhaps matches TRBD2 (6 bases). The CDR3 runs to 14 residues. Trimming shortened V by 0 bases and J by 7 bases, and 14 bases separated the two germline ends. Germline V lookup: CDR1 SGHRS, CDR2 YFSETQ. The CDR3 DNA is TGCGCCAGCAGCTTGGCCAACGGGAGTGGGGAGCAGTACTTC. The encoded protein is CASSLANGSGEQYF.

This clonotype was seen many times. The rearrangement joins TRBV13 to TRBJ1-2; D is undetermined. Trimming took off 5 bases at V and 4 bases at J, with 11 bases between the two ends. This CDR3 has 13 amino acids. CDR1 and CDR2 (germline): PRHDT, FYEKMQ (reference sequence). The CDR3 sequence is CASSARAPYGYTF. The CDR3 nucleotides read TGTGCCAGCAGCGCCCGGGCACCCTATGGCTACACCTTC. Looking up the rest from reference TRBV13 and TRBJ1-2 gives the full variable domain: AAGVIQSPRHLIKEKRETATLKCYPIPRHDTVYWYQQGPGQDPQFLISFYEKMQSDKGSIPDRFSAQQFSDYHSELNMSSLELGDSALYFCASSARAPYGYTFGSGTRLTVV.

This clonotype has at least ten counts. The chain recombines TRBV23-1 with TRBJ2-7; either TRBD1 or TRBD2 may supply D (5 bases each). TRBV23-1 is labeled an ORF, and its function is uncertain. The CDR3 is made up of 17 amino acids. Between the trimmed V and J ends, which lost 0 bases and 4 bases, there was a span of 19 bases. CDR3 sequence: CASSQSFEGRVKYEQYF. CDR3 sequence (DNA): TGCGCCAGCAGTCAATCGTTCGAGGGACGAGTAAAATACGAGCAGTACTTC.

The table lists this clonotype with many counts. The V and J genes are TRBV6-6 and TRBJ2-2; TRBD2 aligns across 7 bases. V was clipped by 2 bases and J by 6 bases; unmatched bases: 21. The CDR3 spans 20 residues. Germline V gives CDR1 MNHNY, CDR2 SVGAGI (reference sequence). CDR3 region: CASSYPGGARREFLAGELFF. In nucleotides, the CDR3 is TGTGCCAGCAGTTACCCTGGAGGGGCCAGGCGGGAGTTTCTAGCCGGGGAGCTGTTTTTT.

This chain connects TRBV7-8 to TRBJ2-3; the D is unclear. CDR3 length equals 16 residues. Per the germline V gene, CDR1 is SGHVS and CDR2 is FQNEAQ. Trimming shortened V by 5 bases and J by 0 bases, and 15 bases separated the two germline ends. The CDR3 DNA sequence: TGTGCCAGCAGCCCCAAAAGATCTTTTAGCACAGATACGCAGTATTTT. This translates into CASSPKRSFSTDTQYF.

This clonotype has ten or more counts. The V and J genes are TRBV7-2 and TRBJ1-1, with TRBD1 as a possible D gene (5 bases). The CDR3 is 16 amino acids. Trimming removed 5 bases at V and 1 base at J, with 17 bases between. Germline V lookup: CDR1 SGHTA, CDR2 FQGNSA. CDR3 residues: CASSLNRGSKNTEAFF. In DNA form, the CDR3 reads TGTGCCAGCAGCCTGAACCGGGGGAGCAAGAACACTGAAGCTTTCTTT. The complete variable domain, with remaining parts taken from reference TRBV7-2 and TRBJ1-1, reads GAGVSQSPSNKVTEKGKDVELRCDPISGHTALYWYRQSLGQGLEFLIYFQGNSAPDKSGLPSDRFSAERTGGSVSTLTIQRTQQEDSAVYLCASSLNRGSKNTEAFFGQGTRLTVV.

This clonotype was picked up many times. Germline is not matched at one junction end, which may reflect a read error. The CDR3 sequence is CSVEVPGQGRNTEAFF. CDR3 nucleotide sequence: TGCAGCGTAGAAGTCCCGGGACAGGGGAGGAACACTGAAGCTTTCTTT. The chain links TRBV29-1 to TRBJ1-1, with 10 bases identical to TRBD1. The length of the CDR3 is 16 residues. Germline V lookup: CDR1 SQVTM, CDR2 ANQGSEA.

Ten or more counts support this clonotype. The chain links TRBV12-3 or TRBV12-4 to TRBJ2-5; perhaps D is TRBD1 or TRBD2 (5 bases each). The CDR3 covers 15 residues. V lost 4 bases and J lost 2, with 14 bases in between. This CDR3 reads CASSSGTGPQETQYF. In DNA, the CDR3 is TGTGCCAGCAGTTCGGGGACGGGTCCTCAAGAGACCCAGTACTTC.

There are many counts of this clonotype. The CDR3 loop reads CASSADGTNEQFF. The CDR3 DNA reads as TGTGCCAGTAGTGCGGACGGAACCAATGAGCAGTTCTTC. The J gene is TRBJ2-1, the V gene TRBV19; D not resolved. CDR3 length equals 13 residues. The germline V gene has CDR1 LNHDA and CDR2 SQIVND (reference sequence). Deletions cut 5 bases from V and 6 bases from J, with 11 bases between.

This clonotype was seen at least ten times. J is TRBJ2-5 and V is TRBV29-1; D uncertain. The CDR3 runs to 14 residues. Germline CDR1 SQVTM, CDR2 ANQGSEA. V was clipped by 1 base and J by 6 bases, with 15 bases between them. The DNA of the CDR3 is TGCAGCGTTGAAGTTGGGCTCGCAGTGAAGACCCAGTACTTC. Its protein is CSVEVGLAVKTQYF.